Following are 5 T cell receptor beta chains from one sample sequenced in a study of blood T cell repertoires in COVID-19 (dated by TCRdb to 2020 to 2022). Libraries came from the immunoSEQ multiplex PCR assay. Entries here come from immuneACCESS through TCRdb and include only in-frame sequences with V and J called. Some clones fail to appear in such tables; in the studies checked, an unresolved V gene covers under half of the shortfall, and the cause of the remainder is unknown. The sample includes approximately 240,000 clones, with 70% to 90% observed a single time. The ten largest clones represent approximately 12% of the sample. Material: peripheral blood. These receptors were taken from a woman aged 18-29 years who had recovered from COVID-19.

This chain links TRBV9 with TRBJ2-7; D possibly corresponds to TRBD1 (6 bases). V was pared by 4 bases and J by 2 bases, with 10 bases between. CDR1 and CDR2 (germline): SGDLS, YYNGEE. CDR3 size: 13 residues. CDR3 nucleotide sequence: TGTGCCAGCAGCTTAACAGGGACCTACGAGCAGTACTTC. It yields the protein CASSLTGTYEQYF. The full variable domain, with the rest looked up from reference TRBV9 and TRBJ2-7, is DSGVTQTPKHLITATGQRVTLRCSPRSGDLSVYWYQQSLDQGLQFLIQYYNGEERAKGNILERFSAQQFPDLHSELNLSSLELGDSALYFCASSLTGTYEQYFGPGTRLTVT.

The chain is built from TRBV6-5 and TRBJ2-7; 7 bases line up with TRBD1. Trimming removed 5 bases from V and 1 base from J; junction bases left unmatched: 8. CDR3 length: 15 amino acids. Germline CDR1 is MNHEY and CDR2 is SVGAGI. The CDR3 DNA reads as TGTGCCAGCAGTACAACAGGGGCTCGTTCCTACGAGCAGTACTTC. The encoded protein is CASSTTGARSYEQYF.

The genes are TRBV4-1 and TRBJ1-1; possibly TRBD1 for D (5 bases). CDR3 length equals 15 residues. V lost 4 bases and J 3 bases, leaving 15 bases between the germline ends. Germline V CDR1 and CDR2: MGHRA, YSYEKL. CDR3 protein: CASSRRGGRDTEAFF. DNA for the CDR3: TGCGCCAGCAGCCGGCGGGGCGGACGGGACACTGAAGCTTTCTTT.

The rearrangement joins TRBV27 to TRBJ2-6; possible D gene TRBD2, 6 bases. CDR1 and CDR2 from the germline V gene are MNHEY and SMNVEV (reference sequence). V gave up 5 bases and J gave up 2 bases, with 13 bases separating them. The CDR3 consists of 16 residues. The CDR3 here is CASSPLGLAGANVLTF. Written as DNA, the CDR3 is TGTGCCAGCAGTCCCCTGGGACTGGCTGGGGCCAACGTCCTGACTTTC.

CDR3 nucleotides: TGTGCCAGCAGCCCCTCGCCTTTTGACAGGGGGGTCGTGGACACTGAAGCTTTCTTT. Its translation is CASSPSPFDRGVVDTEAFF. This chain connects TRBV7-2 to TRBJ1-1; 9 bases align to TRBD1. Germline trimming cut 5 bases from V and 3 bases from J; bases unmatched to any gene: 19. This CDR3 contains 19 residues. The germline V gene has CDR1 SGHTA and CDR2 FQGNSA.